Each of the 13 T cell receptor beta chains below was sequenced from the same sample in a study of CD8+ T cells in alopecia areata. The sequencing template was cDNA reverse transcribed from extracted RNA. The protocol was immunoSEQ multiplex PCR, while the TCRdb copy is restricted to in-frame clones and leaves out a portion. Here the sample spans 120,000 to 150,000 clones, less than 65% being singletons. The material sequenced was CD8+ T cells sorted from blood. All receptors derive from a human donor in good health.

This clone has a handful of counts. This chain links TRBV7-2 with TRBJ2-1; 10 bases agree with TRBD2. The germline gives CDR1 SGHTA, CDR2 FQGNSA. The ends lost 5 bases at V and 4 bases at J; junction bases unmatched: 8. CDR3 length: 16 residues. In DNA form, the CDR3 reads TGTGCCAGCAGCGCCCCAGGACTAGCGGCATACAATGAGCAGTTCTTC. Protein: CASSAPGLAAYNEQFF.

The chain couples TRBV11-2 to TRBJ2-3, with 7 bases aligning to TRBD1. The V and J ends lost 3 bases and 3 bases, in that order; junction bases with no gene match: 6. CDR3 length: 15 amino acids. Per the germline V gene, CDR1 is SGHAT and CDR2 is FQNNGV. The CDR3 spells CASSLTGIETDTQYF. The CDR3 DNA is TGTGCCAGCAGCTTGACAGGGATTGAGACAGATACGCAGTATTTT.

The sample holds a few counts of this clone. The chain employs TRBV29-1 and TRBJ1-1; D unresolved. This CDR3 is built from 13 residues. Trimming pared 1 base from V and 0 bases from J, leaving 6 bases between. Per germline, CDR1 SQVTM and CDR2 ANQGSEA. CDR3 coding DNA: TGCAGCGTTGAAGGGAGAATGAACACTGAAGCTTTCTTT. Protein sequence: CSVEGRMNTEAFF. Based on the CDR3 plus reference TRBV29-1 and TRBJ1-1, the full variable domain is SAVISQKPSRDICQRGTSLTIQCQVDSQVTMMFWYRQQPGQSLTLIATANQGSEATYESGFVIDKFPISRPNLTFSTLTVSNMSPEDSSIYLCSVEGRMNTEAFFGQGTRLTVV.

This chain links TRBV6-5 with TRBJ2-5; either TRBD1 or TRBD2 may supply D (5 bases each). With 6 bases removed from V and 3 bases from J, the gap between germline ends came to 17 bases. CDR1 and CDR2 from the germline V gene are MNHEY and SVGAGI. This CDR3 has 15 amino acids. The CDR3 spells CASSLLLRGEETQYF. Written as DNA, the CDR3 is TGTGCCAGCAGCCTATTACTCCGGGGCGAAGAGACCCAGTACTTC.

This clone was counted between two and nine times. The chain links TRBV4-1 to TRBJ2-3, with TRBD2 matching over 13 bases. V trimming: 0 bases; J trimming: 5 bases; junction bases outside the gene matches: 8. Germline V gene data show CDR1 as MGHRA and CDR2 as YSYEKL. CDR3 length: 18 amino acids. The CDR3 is CASSQEITSGRVLDTQYF. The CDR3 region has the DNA TGCGCCAGCAGCCAAGAGATAACTAGCGGGAGGGTTTTAGATACGCAGTATTTT.

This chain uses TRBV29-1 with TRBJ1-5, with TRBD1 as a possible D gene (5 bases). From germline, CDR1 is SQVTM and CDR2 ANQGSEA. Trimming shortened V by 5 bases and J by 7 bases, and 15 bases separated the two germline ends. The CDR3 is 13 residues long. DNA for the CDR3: TGCAGCGTTCGTGCAGGGTGGAACCAGCCCCAGCATTTT. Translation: CSVRAGWNQPQHF.

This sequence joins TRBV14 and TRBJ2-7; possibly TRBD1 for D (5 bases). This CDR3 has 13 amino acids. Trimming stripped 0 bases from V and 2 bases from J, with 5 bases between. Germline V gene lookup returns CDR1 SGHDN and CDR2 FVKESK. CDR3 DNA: TGTGCCAGCAGCCAAGACAGGGCCTACGAGCAGTACTTC. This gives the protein CASSQDRAYEQYF.

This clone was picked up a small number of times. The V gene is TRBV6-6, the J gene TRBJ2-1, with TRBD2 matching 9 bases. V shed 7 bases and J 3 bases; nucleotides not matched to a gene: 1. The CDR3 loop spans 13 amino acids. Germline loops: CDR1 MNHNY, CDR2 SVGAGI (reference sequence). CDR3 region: CASKTSGYNEQFF. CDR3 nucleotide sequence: TGTGCCAGCAAGACTAGCGGCTACAATGAGCAGTTCTTC.

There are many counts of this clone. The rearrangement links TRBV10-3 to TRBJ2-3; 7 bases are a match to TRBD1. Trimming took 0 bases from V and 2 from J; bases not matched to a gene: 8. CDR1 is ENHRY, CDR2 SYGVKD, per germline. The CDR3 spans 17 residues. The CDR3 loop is CAISESGGQTSTDTQYF. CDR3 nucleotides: TGTGCCATCAGTGAGTCAGGGGGACAGACCTCCACAGATACGCAGTATTTT.

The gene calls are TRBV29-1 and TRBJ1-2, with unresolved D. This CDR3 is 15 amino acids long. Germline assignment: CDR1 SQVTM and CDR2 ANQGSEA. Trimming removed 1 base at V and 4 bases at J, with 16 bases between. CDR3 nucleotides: TGCAGCGTTGAAGTCAGGCAGAGACGGGGCTATGGCTACACCTTC. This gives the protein CSVEVRQRRGYGYTF.

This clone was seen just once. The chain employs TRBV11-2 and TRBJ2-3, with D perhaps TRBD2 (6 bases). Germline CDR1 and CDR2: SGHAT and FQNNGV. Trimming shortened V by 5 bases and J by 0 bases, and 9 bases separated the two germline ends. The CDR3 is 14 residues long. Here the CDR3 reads CASSRLASTDTQYF. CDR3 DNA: TGTGCCAGCAGCCGGCTAGCGAGCACAGATACGCAGTATTTT.

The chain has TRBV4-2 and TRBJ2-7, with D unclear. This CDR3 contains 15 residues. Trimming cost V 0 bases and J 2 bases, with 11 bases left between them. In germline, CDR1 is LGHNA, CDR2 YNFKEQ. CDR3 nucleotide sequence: TGTGCCAGCAGCCAAGATTTCGACTCCCCCTACGAGCAGTACTTC. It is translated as CASSQDFDSPYEQYF.

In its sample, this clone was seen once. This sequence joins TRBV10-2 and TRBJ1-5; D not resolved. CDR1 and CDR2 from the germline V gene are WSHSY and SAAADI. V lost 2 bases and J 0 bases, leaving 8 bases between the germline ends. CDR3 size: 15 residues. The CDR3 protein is CASSEIQHSNQPQHF. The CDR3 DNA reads TGCGCCAGCAGTGAGATCCAGCATAGCAATCAGCCCCAGCATTTT.